The 25 T cell receptor beta chains below all came from one sample that was sequenced in a study of blood T cell repertoires in COVID-19. Measured with immunoSEQ multiplex PCR; TCRdb has only the in-frame clones, and not every one. Of 130,000 or so clones listed, 75% to 90% are singletons. The specimen sequenced was peripheral blood. The receptor source for this set is a man in his fifties or sixties with COVID-19, enrolled during active disease.

This chain links TRBV27 with TRBJ1-5; 7 bases agree with TRBD1. The CDR3 runs to 16 residues. Trimming took 5 bases from V and 4 from J; bases not matched to a gene: 11. Germline lookup yields CDR1 MNHEY and CDR2 SMNVEV (reference sequence). This chain's CDR3 is CASSPQRQGWNQPQHF. The CDR3 nucleotides are TGTGCCAGCAGTCCGCAGCGACAGGGCTGGAATCAGCCCCAGCATTTT.

The chain links TRBV15 to TRBJ1-1; D is unclear. V lost 0 bases, J lost 0 bases, and 8 bases lay in between. This CDR3 is built from 15 residues. Germline V gene data show CDR1 as LNHNV and CDR2 as YYDKDF (reference sequence). The CDR3 region has the DNA TGTGCCACCAGCAGAGATTTAGACATGAACACTGAAGCTTTCTTT. Its translation: CATSRDLDMNTEAFF.

This chain links TRBV15 with TRBJ1-2; no firm D call. Per germline, CDR1 LNHNV and CDR2 YYDKDF (reference sequence). This CDR3 is 15 amino acids long. V gave up 0 bases and J gave up 5 bases, with 13 bases separating them. This CDR3 reads CATSRDPRQLYGYTF. The CDR3 DNA sequence: TGTGCCACCAGCAGAGATCCGAGGCAACTATATGGCTACACCTTC.

This clone was observed a single time. V usage is TRBV4-3 and J usage is TRBJ1-5; D may be TRBD1 (6 bases). Germline-derived CDR1 and CDR2 are LGHNA and YSLEER. CDR3 size: 16 residues. V lost 0 bases to trimming and J lost 6 bases, with 15 bases between them. CDR3 coding DNA: TGCGCCAGCAGCCAAGATCGAGGGGGGGGTCCTCAGCCCCAGCATTTT. Its protein is CASSQDRGGGPQPQHF.

V and J are TRBV9 and TRBJ2-1, with 7 bases identical to TRBD1. The length of the CDR3 is 16 residues. Germline CDR1 is SGDLS and CDR2 is YYNGEE. The trim removed 3 bases at V and 3 bases at J, leaving 9 bases unmatched. The CDR3 nucleotides read TGTGCCAGCAGCGGCGAGTACCGGGACAGCTACAATGAGCAGTTCTTC. It yields the protein CASSGEYRDSYNEQFF.

The chain is built from TRBV6-2 or TRBV6-3 and TRBJ1-4; weak D call: TRBD1 (5 bases). CDR1 and CDR2 from the germline V gene are MNHEY and SVGEGT. The CDR3 length is 15 residues. V gave up 2 bases and J gave up 4 bases, with 11 bases separating them. The CDR3 sequence: CASSYLGLVNEKLFF. The CDR3 nucleotides read TGTGCCAGCAGTTACCTGGGACTGGTTAATGAAAAACTGTTTTTT.

Here the CDR3 DNA reads TGTGCCAGCAGCTTCTCAAACCAGGGCCCTCGGTTGAGCACTGAAGCTTTCTTT. It yields the protein CASSFSNQGPRLSTEAFF. The chain has TRBV7-9 and TRBJ1-1; maybe TRBD1 (5 bases). The germline CDR1 and CDR2 sequences are SEHNR and FQNEAQ (reference sequence). The V and J ends lost 3 bases and 4 bases respectively, with 24 bases between them. This CDR3 has 18 residues.

The genes are TRBV2 and TRBJ1-4, with TRBD1 as a possible D gene (6 bases). The V end lost 5 bases, the J end lost 5 bases, and 15 bases lay between the germline ends. Germline V gene sequence: CDR1 SNHLY, CDR2 FYNNEI. The CDR3 spans 15 residues. The DNA of the CDR3 is TGTGCCAGCAGTTCCTCACAGGGTCAGAATGAAAAACTGTTTTTT. As protein: CASSSSQGQNEKLFF.

This sequence joins TRBV10-3 and TRBJ2-1, with D tentatively TRBD1 (6 bases). The V gene lost 0 bases and the J gene lost 7 bases, with 16 bases spanning the gap. The germline V gene has CDR1 ENHRY and CDR2 SYGVKD. This CDR3 spans 16 amino acids. The CDR3: CAISESKGGAGNEQFF. CDR3 in DNA: TGTGCCATCAGTGAGTCGAAAGGGGGTGCTGGAAATGAGCAGTTCTTC.

The chain couples TRBV9 to TRBJ2-5, with TRBD1 as a possible D gene (6 bases). Between the trimmed V and J ends, which lost 4 bases and 4 bases, there was a span of 17 bases. From germline, CDR1 is SGDLS and CDR2 YYNGEE. CDR3 length equals 15 residues. The CDR3 region has the DNA TGTGCCAGCAGCTTCGAGGGGGACCCCGGAGAGACCCAGTACTTC. It is translated as CASSFEGDPGETQYF.

J is TRBJ2-7 and V is TRBV11-2; a weak D match, TRBD2 (5 bases). The V gene's germline CDR1 is SGHAT and CDR2 FQNNGV. V lost 1 base and J 3 bases, leaving 10 bases between the germline ends. The CDR3 has 14 amino acids. CDR3 sequence reads: CASSLGVRDYEQYF. CDR3 nucleotide sequence: TGTGCCAGCAGCTTAGGGGTCCGGGACTACGAGCAGTACTTC.

For the CDR3, the DNA is TGCGCCAGCAGCCCCCGACAGGGCGGGATGAACACTGAAGCTTTCTTT. It is translated as CASSPRQGGMNTEAFF. The chain is built from TRBV5-1 and TRBJ1-1; TRBD1 matches 7 bases. Trimming removed 4 bases from V and 0 bases from J; junction bases left unmatched: 9. Looked up from germline, CDR1 is SGHRS and CDR2 is YFSETQ. CDR3 length equals 16 residues.

To note about this clone: Other nucleotide sequences from this sample produce the same CDR3. The chain uses TRBV18 and TRBJ1-4, with TRBD1 identical over 10 bases. From germline, CDR1 is KGHSH and CDR2 LQKENI. This CDR3 is built from 14 residues. With V trimmed by 3 bases and J by 5 bases, 0 bases remained unmatched. The CDR3 DNA follows: TGTGCCAGCTCACCGGACAGGGGGAATGAAAAACTGTTTTTT. Encoded protein: CASSPDRGNEKLFF.

V usage is TRBV29-1 and J usage is TRBJ1-5; no clear D gene. Trimming took off 4 bases at V and 0 bases at J, with 4 bases between the two ends. Per the germline V gene, CDR1 is SQVTM and CDR2 is ANQGSEA. This CDR3 has 12 residues. In DNA form, the CDR3 reads TGCAGCGTTGGTTATAGCAATCAGCCCCAGCATTTT. Translating it yields CSVGYSNQPQHF.

The chain couples TRBV9 to TRBJ2-5; D uncertain. The CDR3 runs to 14 residues. Germline V gene lookup returns CDR1 SGDLS and CDR2 YYNGEE. With 0 bases removed from V and 5 bases from J, the gap between germline ends came to 11 bases. CDR3 coding DNA: TGTGCCAGCAGCGTAGCCGCCGGTACGGAGACCCAGTACTTC. Translating it yields CASSVAAGTETQYF.

The table lists this clone with a few counts. The chain uses TRBV5-1 and TRBJ1-1; 12 bases fit TRBD1. V trimming: 0 bases; J trimming: 3 bases; junction bases outside the gene matches: 6. CDR1 is SGHRS and CDR2 is YFSETQ in the germline V gene. CDR3 length: 17 residues. CDR3 DNA sequence: TGCGCCAGCAGCTTGGAGGGGACAGGGGGCGCTTACACTGAAGCTTTCTTT. Translated: CASSLEGTGGAYTEAFF.

The CDR3 region is CASSPSGGPTGELFF. CDR3 nucleotide sequence: TGTGCCAGCAGCCCGAGCGGGGGGCCCACCGGGGAGCTGTTTTTT. V and J are TRBV11-2 and TRBJ2-2; 9 nucleotides match TRBD2. The CDR3 runs to 15 residues. Per the germline V gene, CDR1 is SGHAT and CDR2 is FQNNGV. V dropped 5 bases and J dropped 4; count of bases not matched to a gene: 5.

The chain links TRBV6-2 or TRBV6-3 to TRBJ2-5; 13 bases are shared with TRBD2. CDR1 and CDR2 from the germline V gene are MNHEY and SVGEGT. With 2 bases clipped from V and 5 bases from J, the junction kept 8 bases outside the gene matches. The CDR3 consists of 17 residues. The CDR3 is CASSYGTGLAGVETQYF. The CDR3 nucleotides are TGTGCCAGCAGTTACGGAACTGGACTAGCGGGGGTGGAGACCCAGTACTTC.

This chain connects TRBV19 to TRBJ1-5; 7 bases agree with TRBD1. This CDR3 region has 14 residues. V lost 6 bases, J lost 8 bases, and 10 bases stayed unmatched. Germline-derived CDR1 and CDR2 are LNHDA and SQIVND (reference sequence). The DNA of the CDR3 is TGTGCCAGTAGAGTAGGAGGGGGCAGTGAGCCCCAGCATTTT. This sequence encodes CASRVGGGSEPQHF.

Concerning this clone: One end of the junction varies from germline; a read error may be responsible. The chain carries TRBV5-1 and TRBJ1-2, with 7 positions matching TRBD1. Germline assignment: CDR1 SGHRS and CDR2 YFSETQ. This CDR3 has 15 residues. CDR3 bases: TGCGCCAGCACCTTGGGACAGACAGCTAACTATGGCTACACCTTC. Translated: CASTLGQTANYGYTF.

This CDR3 is CASSLMAGEETQYF. In DNA, the CDR3 is TGCGCCAGCAGCTTGATGGCTGGTGAAGAGACCCAGTACTTC. The chain joins TRBV5-1 to TRBJ2-5; D gene uncertain. Trimming took 1 base from V and 3 from J, leaving 10 bases between them. The CDR3 consists of 14 residues. Per the germline V gene, CDR1 is SGHRS and CDR2 is YFSETQ. The variable domain in full, with the rest retrieved from reference TRBV5-1 and TRBJ2-5, is KAGVTQTPRYLIKTRGQQVTLSCSPISGHRSVSWYQQTPGQGLQFLFEYFSETQRNKGNFPGRFSGRQFSNSRSEMNVSTLELGDSALYLCASSLMAGEETQYFGPGTRLLVL.

This chain connects TRBV4-1 to TRBJ1-3; D is possibly TRBD1 (6 bases). Germline lookup yields CDR1 MGHRA and CDR2 YSYEKL. V lost 4 bases to trimming and J lost 4 bases, with 14 bases between them. This CDR3 has 15 amino acids. The CDR3 loop is CASSRTGTQGNTIYF. DNA of the CDR3: TGCGCCAGCAGCCGAACCGGGACACAAGGAAACACCATATATTTT.

This chain uses TRBV10-3 with TRBJ1-5, with D maybe TRBD1 (6 bases). In germline, CDR1 is ENHRY, CDR2 SYGVKD. The CDR3 spans 16 residues. The V and J ends lost 0 bases and 1 base respectively, with 10 bases between them. The CDR3 bases are TGTGCCATCAGTGAGTCGGGGCAGGGGAGCAATCAGCCCCAGCATTTT. Its protein is CAISESGQGSNQPQHF.

The chain uses TRBV15 and TRBJ2-3; perhaps TRBD1 as D (6 bases). Germline-derived CDR1 and CDR2 are LNHNV and YYDKDF (reference sequence). The germline V and J ends were trimmed by 2 bases and 4 bases, with 16 bases remaining between them. The CDR3 has 16 amino acids. CDR3 protein: CATSRIPGALADTQYF. In DNA form, the CDR3 reads TGTGCCACCAGCAGAATCCCAGGGGCGCTGGCAGATACGCAGTATTTT.

This rearrangement joins TRBV5-4 to TRBJ2-1; D possibly corresponds to TRBD2 (5 bases). The ends were cut back, 0 bases at V and 7 bases at J, with 11 bases in the middle. Looked up from germline, CDR1 is SGHNT and CDR2 is YYREEE (reference sequence). The CDR3 runs to 14 residues. This CDR3 reads CASSLVGPGNEQFF. As DNA, the CDR3 is TGTGCCAGCAGCTTGGTAGGGCCGGGGAATGAGCAGTTCTTC.